What follows are 31 T cell receptor beta chains derived from one specimen sequenced in a study of blood T cell repertoires in COVID-19. Libraries were prepared by immunoSEQ multiplex PCR; TCRdb keeps only in-frame clonotypes and omits some of them. Counted here are about 130,000 clones, just under 85% occurring once; the ten biggest clones make up 3%. The sequencing input was peripheral blood. Receptor source: a woman older than 75 with acute or convalescent COVID-19.

V and J are TRBV12-3 or TRBV12-4 and TRBJ1-2; TRBD1 is a possible D gene (6 bases). The CDR3 totals 12 residues. Trimming stripped 5 bases from V and 4 bases from J, with 8 bases between. CDR3 residues: CASSTGPYGYTF. The CDR3, as DNA: TGTGCCAGCAGTACAGGGCCCTATGGCTACACCTTC.

This rearrangement joins TRBV15 to TRBJ1-6; possible D gene TRBD1, 5 bases. Trimming stripped 6 bases from V and 7 bases from J, with 7 bases between. Germline CDR1 and CDR2: LNHNV and YYDKDF (reference sequence). The CDR3 runs to 12 residues. CDR3 DNA sequence: TGTGCCACCAGTTACAGGAATTCACCCCTCCACTTT. It codes for CATSYRNSPLHF.

This clone was seen once. The chain couples TRBV5-6 to TRBJ1-1; 8 nucleotides align to TRBD1. V dropped 3 bases and J dropped 5; count of bases not matched to a gene: 0. The CDR3 runs to 12 residues. Looked up from germline, CDR1 is SGHDT and CDR2 is YYEEEE. CDR3: CASSWDRTEAFF. CDR3 sequence (DNA): TGTGCCAGCAGCTGGGACAGGACTGAAGCTTTCTTT.

The chain recombines TRBV6-5 with TRBJ1-1; 7 bases line up with TRBD1. V gave up 6 bases and J gave up 1 base; unmatched junction bases: 5. This CDR3 comprises 14 residues. Germline values: CDR1 MNHEY, CDR2 SVGAGI. The CDR3 DNA sequence: TGTGCCAGCAGGCCAGGGGGTAAGAACACTGAAGCTTTCTTT. It encodes CASRPGGKNTEAFF.

The chain combines TRBV7-3 with TRBJ1-1; D unclear. CDR3 length: 16 amino acids. CDR1 and CDR2 from the germline V gene are SGHTA and FQGTGA. The germline V and J ends were trimmed by 0 bases and 3 bases, with 14 bases remaining between them. The CDR3 loop reads CASSLTPGSVYTEAFF. Written as DNA, the CDR3 is TGTGCCAGCAGCTTAACCCCCGGGTCCGTTTACACTGAAGCTTTCTTT.

The CDR3 loop reads CASSRQYEQYF. The CDR3 coding sequence is TGTGCCAGCAGCCGACAGTACGAGCAGTACTTC. This chain links TRBV12-3 or TRBV12-4 with TRBJ2-7; possible D gene TRBD1, 5 bases. V gave up 6 bases and J gave up 4 bases, with 7 bases separating them. This CDR3 is built from 11 residues.

The chain employs TRBV7-6 and TRBJ1-6; weak D call: TRBD1 (5 bases). Looked up from germline, CDR1 is SGHVS and CDR2 is FNYEAQ. The CDR3 is 14 amino acids. The ends were cut back, 5 bases at V and 6 bases at J, with 11 bases in the middle. This chain's CDR3 is CASSPGYTNSPLHF. The CDR3 DNA is TGTGCCAGCAGCCCAGGGTATACTAATTCACCCCTCCACTTT.

The V call is TRBV10-3, the J call TRBJ1-1; D is perhaps TRBD1 (5 bases). V was pared by 7 bases and J by 0 bases, with 9 bases between. CDR1 and CDR2 (germline): ENHRY, SYGVKD. This CDR3 has 13 residues. The CDR3 DNA reads TGTGCCATCATGCTACAGGTGAACACTGAAGCTTTCTTT. Protein: CAIMLQVNTEAFF.

As DNA, the CDR3 is TGTGCCAGCAGCCCGTACAGGGGGAATGGAAACACCATATATTTT. This translates into CASSPYRGNGNTIYF. The chain couples TRBV7-2 to TRBJ1-3; 8 nucleotides match TRBD1. This CDR3 is 15 amino acids long. V shed 5 bases and J 3 bases; nucleotides not matched to a gene: 6. Germline CDR1 is SGHTA and CDR2 is FQGNSA.

The chain links TRBV5-1 to TRBJ1-2; D is ambiguous. V was pared by 2 bases and J by 7 bases, with 6 bases between. CDR1 and CDR2 (germline): SGHRS, YFSETQ. The CDR3 loop spans 11 amino acids. The CDR3 sequence is CASSLAGGYTF. CDR3 coding DNA: TGCGCCAGCAGCTTAGCAGGTGGCTACACCTTC. Using reference TRBV5-1 and TRBJ1-2 for the parts outside the CDR3, the full variable domain is KAGVTQTPRYLIKTRGQQVTLSCSPISGHRSVSWYQQTPGQGLQFLFEYFSETQRNKGNFPGRFSGRQFSNSRSEMNVSTLELGDSALYLCASSLAGGYTFGSGTRLTVV.

This clone was recorded only once. The CDR3 region is CASSLGQPQETQYF. DNA for the CDR3: TGCGCCAGCAGCTTGGGACAGCCCCAAGAGACCCAGTACTTC. V usage is TRBV5-1 and J usage is TRBJ2-5; maybe TRBD1 (5 bases). Per germline, CDR1 SGHRS and CDR2 YFSETQ. Trimming cost V 0 bases and J 1 base, with 7 bases left between them. The CDR3 is 14 amino acids.

The V call is TRBV5-1, the J call TRBJ1-1, with 9 bases matching TRBD1. CDR3 length equals 15 residues. The V and J ends lost 1 base and 7 bases, in that order; junction bases with no gene match: 8. The germline gives CDR1 SGHRS, CDR2 YFSETQ. The CDR3: CASSLSLDRGVEAFF. The DNA for the CDR3 is TGCGCCAGCAGCTTGTCCTTGGACAGGGGAGTTGAAGCTTTCTTT.

In its sample, this clone was seen a few times. The J gene is TRBJ2-1, the V gene TRBV2; 9 bases fit TRBD2. The junction had 11 bases not matched to a gene; V was cut back by 6 bases and J by 14 bases. The CDR3 loop spans 13 amino acids. Germline values: CDR1 SNHLY, CDR2 FYNNEI. CDR3 region: CASRRTSADGEFF. Here the CDR3 DNA reads TGTGCCAGCAGGCGGACTAGCGCCGATGGGGAGTTCTTC.

The chain is built from TRBV5-1 and TRBJ1-4; weak D call: TRBD1 (5 bases). Deletions cut 6 bases from V and 7 bases from J, with 19 bases between. This CDR3 spans 15 amino acids. Germline loops: CDR1 SGHRS, CDR2 YFSETQ. The CDR3 loop reads CASKPVGQGGEKLFF. The CDR3 nucleotides read TGCGCCAGCAAGCCCGTGGGGCAGGGTGGTGAAAAACTGTTTTTT. Variable domain in full (rest from reference TRBV5-1 and TRBJ1-4): KAGVTQTPRYLIKTRGQQVTLSCSPISGHRSVSWYQQTPGQGLQFLFEYFSETQRNKGNFPGRFSGRQFSNSRSEMNVSTLELGDSALYLCASKPVGQGGEKLFFGSGTQLSVL.

V is TRBV7-2 and J is TRBJ1-1; no clear D gene. This CDR3 comprises 15 residues. Looked up from germline, CDR1 is SGHTA and CDR2 is FQGNSA. Trimming took 1 base from V and 1 from J, leaving 10 bases between them. The CDR3 sequence is CASSLVSPGNTEAFF. The CDR3 DNA sequence: TGTGCCAGCAGCTTAGTATCTCCGGGGAACACTGAAGCTTTCTTT.

The chain links TRBV6-6 to TRBJ2-2; TRBD1 agrees at 9 bases. Germline CDR1 and CDR2: MNHNY and SVGAGI (reference sequence). The V and J ends lost 6 bases and 8 bases, in that order; junction bases with no gene match: 10. The CDR3 totals 15 residues. The CDR3 DNA sequence: TGTGCCAGCAGGCGCCGGGACAGGGCGGCGGGGGAGCTGTTTTTT. It codes for CASRRRDRAAGELFF.

The genes are TRBV19 and TRBJ1-4, with D possibly being TRBD1 (6 bases). This CDR3 comprises 13 residues. Germline CDR1 and CDR2: LNHDA and SQIVND (reference sequence). The CDR3 reads CAASRGTNEKLFF. The CDR3, as DNA: TGTGCGGCGAGCAGGGGAACTAATGAAAAACTGTTTTTT.

The chain carries TRBV5-1 and TRBJ2-1; weak D call: TRBD2 (5 bases). Germline lookup yields CDR1 SGHRS and CDR2 YFSETQ. Between the trimmed V and J ends, which lost 4 bases and 4 bases, there was a span of 15 bases. The CDR3 runs 15 residues. CDR3 protein: CASSRDRTDYNEQFF. CDR3 DNA: TGCGCCAGCAGCCGGGATCGGACGGATTACAATGAGCAGTTCTTC.

This sequence joins TRBV2 and TRBJ1-1; TRBD1 matches 9 bases. This CDR3 is 14 amino acids long. V was pared by 7 bases and J by 0 bases, with 3 bases of the junction left unmatched. Germline-derived CDR1 and CDR2 are SNHLY and FYNNEI. The CDR3 loop is CASKTGGLNTEAFF. Here the CDR3 DNA reads TGTGCCAGCAAAACAGGGGGCTTGAACACTGAAGCTTTCTTT.

This clone occurred a few times. The chain's CDR3 is CASSFNGALVSPLHF. The DNA for the CDR3 is TGTGCCAGCAGCTTTAATGGGGCGTTAGTTTCACCCCTCCACTTT. The chain uses TRBV5-4 and TRBJ1-6, with D possibly TRBD1 on 5 matching bases. Trimming took 2 bases from V and 9 from J, leaving 15 bases between them. CDR3 size: 15 residues. CDR1 is SGHNT and CDR2 is YYREEE in the germline V gene (reference sequence).

The V call is TRBV5-1, the J call TRBJ1-1; TRBD1 might be the D (5 bases). V gave up 3 bases and J gave up 3 bases, with 21 bases separating them. The CDR3 runs 17 residues. Germline lookup yields CDR1 SGHRS and CDR2 YFSETQ. Here the CDR3 DNA reads TGCGCCAGCAGCTCCGCAGGAGGGGCCAAGGAGTACACTGAAGCTTTCTTT. Translated, it gives CASSSAGGAKEYTEAFF.

The chain employs TRBV3-1 (or the pseudogene TRBV3-2) and TRBJ1-2; maybe TRBD1 (5 bases). Looked up from germline, CDR1 is LGHDT and CDR2 is YNNKEL (reference sequence). The ends were cut back, 7 bases at V and 8 bases at J, with 17 bases in the middle. The CDR3 consists of 13 residues. The CDR3 sequence: CASNAPGLRGYTF. DNA for the CDR3: TGTGCCAGCAACGCCCCAGGGCTGCGGGGCTACACCTTC.

CDR3 DNA: TGTGCCAGCAGCCTCCACTGGGGAGCGGGGGGAGTCTACGAGCAGTACTTC. Its translation is CASSLHWGAGGVYEQYF. This rearrangement joins TRBV3-1 (or the pseudogene TRBV3-2) to TRBJ2-7; TRBD2 matches at 9 bases. The CDR3 loop spans 17 amino acids. The V gene's germline CDR1 is LGHDT and CDR2 YNNKEL (reference sequence). J gave up 3 bases and V 4 bases, and 13 bases lay outside the gene matches.

This clone was detected once. The rearrangement uses TRBV24-1 and TRBJ2-1, with 7 bases identical to TRBD1. Germline CDR1 reads KGHDR; CDR2 reads SFDVKD. With V trimmed by 6 bases and J by 9 bases, 7 bases remained unmatched. CDR3 length: 13 amino acids. CDR3 loop: CATSRTGAGEQFF. The DNA for the CDR3 is TGTGCCACCAGTCGCACAGGGGCAGGTGAGCAGTTCTTC.

The chain combines TRBV27 with TRBJ1-2; tentative D call: TRBD1 (6 bases). This CDR3 has 14 amino acids. V lost 6 bases and J lost 3, with 14 bases in between. CDR1 and CDR2 (germline): MNHEY, SMNVEV (reference sequence). CDR3 sequence (DNA): TGTGCCAGCAGCCCACAGGGCCGTTACTATGGCTACACCTTC. Its translation is CASSPQGRYYGYTF.

The CDR3 bases are TGTGCCAGCAGGGACAGGAGGCCTGGTGGCTACACCTTC. Translating it yields CASRDRRPGGYTF. The rearrangement uses TRBV6-5 and TRBJ1-2, with TRBD1 matching over 7 bases. Germline V gene lookup returns CDR1 MNHEY and CDR2 SVGAGI. The V and J ends lost 6 bases and 7 bases, in that order; junction bases with no gene match: 8. This CDR3 has 13 residues.

The chain carries TRBV13 and TRBJ1-1; D gene ambiguous. The CDR3 covers 11 residues. V lost 7 bases and J lost 5, with 8 bases in between. Germline CDR1 is PRHDT and CDR2 is FYEKMQ (reference sequence). This chain's CDR3 is CASIRETEAFF. The CDR3 DNA sequence: TGTGCCAGCATTCGGGAGACTGAAGCTTTCTTT.

The chain couples TRBV27 to TRBJ2-7; a weak D match, TRBD2 (6 bases). The CDR3 spans 15 residues. V lost 2 bases and J 1 base, leaving 12 bases between the germline ends. Looked up from germline, CDR1 is MNHEY and CDR2 is SMNVEV (reference sequence). CDR3 DNA: TGTGCCAGCAGTTTAGCAGGGAGGTTGTCCTACGAGCAGTACTTC. Its protein product is CASSLAGRLSYEQYF.

In its sample, this clone was seen a few times. The rearrangement links TRBV9 to TRBJ2-5, with TRBD2 matching over 9 bases. The CDR3 runs 15 residues. CDR1 is SGDLS, CDR2 YYNGEE, per germline. The J segment lost 8 bases and the V segment lost 0 bases, leaving 8 bases of the junction unmatched. CDR3 in DNA: TGTGCCAGCAGCGTAGGATTAGGGGGGACTAGCACCCAGTACTTC. Amino acids: CASSVGLGGTSTQYF.

The genes are TRBV7-2 and TRBJ2-3; perhaps TRBD2 as D (5 bases). CDR1 and CDR2 from the germline V gene are SGHTA and FQGNSA. This CDR3 comprises 13 residues. V was pared by 5 bases and J by 4 bases, with 10 bases between. The CDR3, as DNA: TGTGCCAGCAGCATCGGAGGTCCAGATACGCAGTATTTT. Its translation: CASSIGGPDTQYF.

V gene TRBV10-2 combines with J gene TRBJ2-5, with 9 nucleotides matching TRBD1. This CDR3 has 13 residues. V lost 8 bases to trimming and J lost 2 bases; unmatched junction nucleotides: 3. The germline V gene has CDR1 WSHSY and CDR2 SAAADI. The DNA for the CDR3 is TGCGCCAGCGGGACAGGGACTCAAGAGACCCAGTACTTC. It specifies CASGTGTQETQYF.